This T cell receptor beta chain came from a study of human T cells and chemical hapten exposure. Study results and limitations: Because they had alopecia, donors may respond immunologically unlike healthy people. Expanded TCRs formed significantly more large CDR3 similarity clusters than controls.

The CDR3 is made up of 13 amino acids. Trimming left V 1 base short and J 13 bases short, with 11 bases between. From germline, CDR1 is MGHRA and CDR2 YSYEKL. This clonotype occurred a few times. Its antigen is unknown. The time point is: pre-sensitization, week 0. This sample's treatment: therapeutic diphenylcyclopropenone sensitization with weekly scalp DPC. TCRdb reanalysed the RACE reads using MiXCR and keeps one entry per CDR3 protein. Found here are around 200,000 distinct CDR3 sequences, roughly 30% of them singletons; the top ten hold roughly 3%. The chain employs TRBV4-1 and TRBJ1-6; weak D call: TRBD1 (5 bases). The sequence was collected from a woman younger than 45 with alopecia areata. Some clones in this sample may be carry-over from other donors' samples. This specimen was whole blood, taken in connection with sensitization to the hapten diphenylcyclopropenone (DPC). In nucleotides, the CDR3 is TGCGCCAGCAGCCAAGTGAAAGGGGACCCCCTCCACTTT. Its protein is CASSQVKGDPLHF.